The entry that follows covers one T cell receptor beta chain sequence. TCRdb re-called the 5' RACE reads; one entry per CDR3 protein, DNA not given. The table counts around 380,000 distinct CDR3 sequences; about 10% lies in the top ten. The germline V gene encodes CDR1 SGHTA and CDR2 FQGNSA. The CDR3 is 12 residues long. The data were taken from a study of T cells expressing NK-cell markers. The V and J genes are TRBV7-2 and TRBJ2-3; the D call of TRBD2 rests on TCRdb alone, since no DNA is present to check it. The origin of this receptor is a woman aged 50 to 60 in good health. The sequenced sample was blood T cells: a sorted CD56 or NKG2C T cell subset, CD4+ or CD8+ T cells, or bulk PBMC T cells (not recorded which). Here the CDR3 reads CASSLPPSTQYF. Drawing the rest from reference TRBV7-2 and TRBJ2-3, the complete variable domain is GAGVSQSPSNKVTEKGKDVELRCDPISGHTALYWYRQSLGQGLEFLIYFQGNSAPDKSGLPSDRFSAERTGGSVSTLTIQRTQQEDSAVYLCASSLPPSTQYFGPGTRLTVL.